The 4 T cell receptor beta chains listed next were all sequenced from one sample in a study of CD8 T cells in ankylosing spondylitis. TCRdb reanalysed the 5' RACE reads using MiXCR and keeps one entry per CDR3 protein. This table holds under 200,000 distinct CDR3 sequences, approximately 10% found once. Material: blood, either unsorted or a sorted T cell fraction (not recorded which). The receptors stem from a female donor with ankylosing spondylitis or in good health (not recorded which).

CDR3 DNA: TGTGCCAGCAGCTTAGCGCTAGTCAATGAGCAGTTCTTC. Its protein is CASSLALVNEQFF. V is TRBV7-9 and J is TRBJ2-1, with D uncertain. Germline CDR1 is SEHNR and CDR2 is FQNEAQ (reference sequence). This CDR3 region has 13 residues. Trimming left V 0 bases short and J 6 bases short, with 6 bases between. Together with reference TRBV7-9 and TRBJ2-1, the CDR3 gives the full variable domain: DTGVSQNPRHKITKRGQNVTFRCDPISEHNRLYWYRQTLGQGPEFLTYFQNEAQLEKSRLLSDRFSAERPKGSFSTLEIQRTEQGDSAMYLCASSLALVNEQFFGPGTRLTVL.

This clonotype was seen only a few times. The CDR3 region is CASSLVGAAGYNEQFF. In DNA form, the CDR3 reads TGTGCCAGCAGTTTGGTTGGGGCGGCGGGATACAATGAGCAGTTCTTC. This chain connects TRBV12-3 or TRBV12-4 to TRBJ2-1, with a possible D match to TRBD2 (6 bases). Between the trimmed V and J ends, which lost 3 bases and 4 bases, there was a span of 16 bases. The CDR3 has 16 residues.

The rearrangement uses TRBV27 and TRBJ2-1; 15 positions match TRBD2. This CDR3 has 16 amino acids. V gave up 5 bases and J gave up 9 bases; unmatched junction bases: 8. Germline assignment: CDR1 MNHEY and CDR2 SMNVEV (reference sequence). CDR3 sequence: CASSMGLAGGWREQFF. CDR3 nucleotides: TGTGCCAGCAGTATGGGACTAGCGGGAGGTTGGCGTGAGCAGTTCTTC.

The rearrangement links TRBV25-1 to TRBJ2-2; 9 bases are a match to TRBD2. The V and J ends lost 4 bases and 7 bases, in that order; junction bases with no gene match: 16. The CDR3 spans 18 residues. Looked up from germline, CDR1 is MGHDK and CDR2 is SYGVNS. CDR3 loop: CASSVGVAGAKLYGELFF. CDR3 coding DNA: TGTGCCAGCAGTGTAGGGGTAGCGGGAGCTAAATTGTACGGGGAGCTGTTTTTT.